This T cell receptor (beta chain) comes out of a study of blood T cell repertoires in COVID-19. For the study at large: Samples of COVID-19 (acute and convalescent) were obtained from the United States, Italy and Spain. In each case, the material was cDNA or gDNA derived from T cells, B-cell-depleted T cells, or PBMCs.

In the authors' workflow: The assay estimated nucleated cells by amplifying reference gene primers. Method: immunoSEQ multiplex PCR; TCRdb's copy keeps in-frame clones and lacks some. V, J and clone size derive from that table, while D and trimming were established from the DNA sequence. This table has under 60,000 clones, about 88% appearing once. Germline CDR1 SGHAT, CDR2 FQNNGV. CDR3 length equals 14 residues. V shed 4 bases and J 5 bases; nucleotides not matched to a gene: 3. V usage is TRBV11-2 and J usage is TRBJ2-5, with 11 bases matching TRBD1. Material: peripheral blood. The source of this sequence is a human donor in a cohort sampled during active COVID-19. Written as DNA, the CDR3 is TGTGCCAGCAGCTGGGGGACAGGGGGGGAGACCCAGTACTTC. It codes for CASSWGTGGETQYF.